The T cell receptor (beta chain) under discussion was sequenced for a study of cytomegalovirus exposure and HLA in healthy donors. Amplification used 60 Vbeta primers and 13 Jbeta primers. Repertoires were generated with immunoSEQ multiplex PCR, while TCRdb's copy carries only in-frame clones and drops some. This specimen shows about 42,000 clones; the ten leading clones hold 1% to 1.5%. Study-level results: Later analysis associated a missense DCLRE1C variant with TCR beta V- and J-gene trimming.

Note on this clone: Its cognate antigen is unknown.

Per germline, CDR1 SGHTA and CDR2 FQGNSA. The CDR3 covers 14 residues. Trimming took 5 bases from V and 5 from J; bases not matched to a gene: 6. This sequence joins TRBV7-2 and TRBJ2-3; 8 nucleotides line up with TRBD2. Sequenced sample: PBMCs. The TCR originated in a man younger than 40 in good health and CMV-seronegative. For the CDR3, the DNA is TGTGCCAGCAGCCCGCGACTAGCGTTAGATACGCAGTATTTT. This sequence encodes CASSPRLALDTQYF.